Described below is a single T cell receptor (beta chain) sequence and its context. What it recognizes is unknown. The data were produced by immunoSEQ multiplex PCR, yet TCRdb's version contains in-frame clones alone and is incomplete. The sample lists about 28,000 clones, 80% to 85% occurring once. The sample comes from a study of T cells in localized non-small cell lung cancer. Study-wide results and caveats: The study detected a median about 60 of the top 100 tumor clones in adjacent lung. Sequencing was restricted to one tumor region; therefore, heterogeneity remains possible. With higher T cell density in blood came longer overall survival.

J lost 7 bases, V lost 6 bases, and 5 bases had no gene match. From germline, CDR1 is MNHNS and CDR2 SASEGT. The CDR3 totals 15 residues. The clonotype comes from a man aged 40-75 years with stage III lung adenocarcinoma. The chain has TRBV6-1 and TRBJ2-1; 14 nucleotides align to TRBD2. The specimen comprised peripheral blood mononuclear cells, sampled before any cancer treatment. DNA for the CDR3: TGTGCCAGCAGCTGGACTAGCGGGAGGTCAAATGAGCAGTTCTTC. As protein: CASSWTSGRSNEQFF.